A selection of T cell receptor beta chains follows, all from one sample in a study of shared clonotypes between healthy human individuals. Only in-frame clones appear in the TCRdb table, and some are missing; sequencing was by immunoSEQ multiplex PCR. The sample lists about 300,000 clones, around 72% occurring once. Sequenced: memory CD4+ T cells sorted from blood. Receptor source: a man younger than 45 in good health. CDR3s include the opening cysteine and the closing phenylalanine or tryptophan. The D gene is left open where the match is weak. Not all rows give a size; the values are once, few, many and, for expanded clones, a class.

size	V	D	J	CDR3	DNA
many	TRBV18	-	TRBJ2-1	CASSPRDQSYNEQFF	TGTGCCAGCTCCCCAAGAGACCAATCCTACAATGAGCAGTTCTTC
few	TRBV5-1	TRBD1	TRBJ2-5	CASSFTGGAETQYF	TGCGCCAGCAGCTTCACAGGGGGCGCAGAGACCCAGTACTTC
-	TRBV2	TRBD1	TRBJ2-3	CASSPGTGDTDTQYF	TGTGCCAGCAGTCCCGGGACAGGGGATACAGATACGCAGTATTTT
-	TRBV11-2	TRBD2	TRBJ2-3	CASNLWTSFNTDTQYF	TGTGCCAGCAACCTCTGGACTAGCTTTAACACAGATACGCAGTATTTT
many	TRBV18	-	TRBJ1-5	CASSPLSENQPQHF	TGTGCCAGCTCACCATTGTCAGAAAATCAGCCCCAGCATTTT
-	TRBV2	-	TRBJ2-5	CASKGGETQYF	TGTGCCAGCAAGGGTGGGGAGACCCAGTACTTC
-	TRBV28	TRBD1	TRBJ2-1	CASRTGQGYNEQFF	TGTGCCAGCAGGACGGGACAGGGCTACAATGAGCAGTTCTTC
-	TRBV2	TRBD1	TRBJ1-1	CASRRDRGNTEAFF	TGTGCCAGCAGGAGGGACAGGGGGAACACTGAAGCTTTCTTT
-	TRBV5-6	TRBD1	TRBJ1-2	CASSPRGRNYGYTF	TGTGCCAGCAGCCCGAGGGGGCGCAACTATGGCTACACCTTC
-	TRBV18	-	TRBJ2-3	CASSPYFGGRSTDTQYF	TGTGCCAGCTCACCCTATTTCGGGGGCCGAAGCACAGATACGCAGTATTTT
-	TRBV29-1	TRBD1	TRBJ1-2	CSVPGQGGGNYGYTF	TGCAGCGTTCCCGGACAGGGCGGAGGGAACTATGGCTACACCTTC
-	TRBV7-2	TRBD2	TRBJ2-1	CASSTRLAETYNEQFF	TGTGCCAGCAGCACAAGACTAGCGGAAACCTACAATGAGCAGTTCTTC
-	TRBV5-4	-	TRBJ2-7	CASSLTSNEPEQYF	TGTGCCAGCAGCTTGACAAGCAACGAGCCCGAGCAGTACTTC
-	TRBV11-2	-	TRBJ2-7	CASSRTDTYEQYF	TGTGCCAGCTCCCGGACAGACACCTACGAGCAGTACTTC
-	TRBV5-1	TRBD1	TRBJ2-7	CASSKGSGTGEYEQYF	TGCGCCAGCAGCAAGGGATCCGGGACAGGCGAGTACGAGCAGTACTTC
-	TRBV5-1	-	TRBJ1-2	CASSPVKRQGTTIYGYTF	TGCGCCAGCAGTCCAGTCAAGCGTCAGGGGACAACCATCTATGGCTACACCTTC
-	TRBV7-3	TRBD2	TRBJ2-1	CASSFGGRYGNEQFF	TGTGCCAGCAGCTTCGGCGGGAGGTATGGCAATGAGCAGTTCTTC
-	TRBV28	TRBD1	TRBJ1-1	CASSTNYRGMNTEAFF	TGTGCCAGCAGTACCAACTACAGGGGGATGAACACTGAAGCTTTCTTT
-	TRBV5-6	-	TRBJ1-1	CASSLRVNTEAFF	TGTGCCAGCAGCTTGAGGGTGAACACTGAAGCTTTCTTT
-	TRBV15	-	TRBJ2-2	CATSREVWGGELFF	TGTGCCACCAGCAGAGAGGTTTGGGGCGGGGAGCTGTTTTTT
once	TRBV7-2	-	TRBJ1-4	CASSIEANEKLFF	TGTGCCAGCAGCATAGAGGCTAATGAAAAACTGTTTTTT
-	TRBV27	-	TRBJ1-1	CASSLRGGGIGTRRAFF	TGTGCCAGCAGTTTACGAGGGGGGGGAATTGGAACCCGAAGAGCTTTCTTT
-	TRBV4-3	-	TRBJ2-7	CASSQDVATYEQYF	TGCGCCAGCAGCCAAGATGTGGCAACTTACGAGCAGTACTTC
-	TRBV5-4	-	TRBJ2-2	CASSLPGGNTGELFF	TGTGCCAGCAGCCTACCGGGTGGGAACACCGGGGAGCTGTTTTTT
-	TRBV5-1	-	TRBJ2-7	CASSLLEGNEQYF	TGCGCCAGCAGCCTGCTCGAAGGGAACGAGCAGTACTTC
-	TRBV7-8	-	TRBJ2-7	CASSLGAGGAYEQYF	TGTGCCAGCAGCTTAGGGGCAGGGGGGGCCTACGAGCAGTACTTC
few	TRBV9	-	TRBJ1-4	CASSPMQDEKLFF	TGTGCCAGCAGCCCTATGCAGGATGAAAAACTGTTTTTT
-	TRBV25-1	-	TRBJ1-2	CASASPGANYGYTF	TGTGCCAGCGCCAGCCCCGGGGCAAACTATGGCTACACCTTC
-	TRBV18	-	TRBJ1-1	CASSPNRGDTEAFF	TGTGCCAGCTCACCTAATAGAGGGGACACTGAAGCTTTCTTT
few	TRBV30	-	TRBJ1-4	CAWSIISNEKLFF	TGTGCCTGGAGTATCATATCTAATGAAAAACTGTTTTTT
-	TRBV11-2	-	TRBJ2-2	CASSYSGSNTGELFF	TGTGCCAGCAGCTATTCAGGTTCGAACACCGGGGAGCTGTTTTTT
once	TRBV4-1	-	TRBJ2-7	CASSPSVGTATFISRF	TGCGCCAGCAGCCCATCGGTCGGGACCGCAACTTTCATCAGTCGCTTC
-	TRBV7-9	TRBD1	TRBJ1-2	CASSLQGGLSYGYTF	TGTGCCAGCAGCTTACAGGGGGGCCTTTCCTATGGCTACACCTTC
-	TRBV10-1	-	TRBJ1-5	CAKSDRTDQPQHF	TGCGCCAAATCCGACAGGACCGATCAGCCCCAGCATTTT
few	TRBV10-1	TRBD2	TRBJ2-7	CASSESGLAGHEQYF	TGCGCCAGCAGTGAGTCCGGACTAGCGGGCCACGAGCAGTACTTC
-	TRBV6-5	-	TRBJ1-1	CASRIQGMNTEAFF	TGTGCCAGCAGGATACAGGGCATGAACACTGAAGCTTTCTTT
once	TRBV28	-	TRBJ2-5	CASSPPHQETQYF	TGTGCCAGCAGTCCGCCCCATCAAGAGACCCAGTACTTC
few	TRBV14	-	TRBJ1-1	CASSRRNTEAFF	TGTGCCAGCAGCCGGAGAAACACTGAAGCTTTCTTT
-	TRBV6-4	-	TRBJ1-1	CASLRSTNTEAFF	TGTGCCAGCTTAAGGTCTACGAACACTGAAGCTTTCTTT
-	TRBV6-6	-	TRBJ2-7	CASSYLRMGITYEQYF	TGTGCCAGCAGTTACCTCCGAATGGGTATTACCTACGAGCAGTACTTC
once	TRBV6-1	-	TRBJ2-5	CASSPVGSRGETQYF	TGTGCCAGCAGCCCCGTGGGATCTCGGGGGGAGACCCAGTACTTC
-	TRBV14	TRBD2	TRBJ2-1	CASSQATSGRAPTLDYEQFF	TGTGCCAGCAGCCAAGCGACTAGCGGGAGGGCCCCCACGCTTGACTATGAGCAGTTCTTC
-	TRBV28	TRBD1	TRBJ1-1	CASSRTGRAFF	TGTGCCAGCAGTCGGACAGGGCGGGCTTTCTTT
-	TRBV10-3	TRBD1	TRBJ2-7	CAISEHRQGWSYEQYF	TGTGCCATCAGTGAGCATCGACAGGGGTGGTCCTACGAGCAGTACTTC
once	TRBV5-4	-	TRBJ1-1	CASSLRVGTEAFF	TGTGCCAGCAGCCTCAGGGTAGGCACTGAAGCTTTCTTT
few	TRBV2	TRBD2	TRBJ2-3	CASRNWAGGSTDTQYF	TGTGCCAGCAGGAATTGGGCGGGAGGATCCACAGATACGCAGTATTTT